This TCR beta chain was identified during a study of T cell repertoires in ileal Crohn's disease. Study-level background: Patients had a median approximately 7.2-year disease duration, and roughly 32% were active smokers.

Trimming cost V 4 bases and J 7 bases; bases outside gene matches: 8. Germline V gene sequence: CDR1 SGDLS, CDR2 YYNGEE. The CDR3 extends over 15 amino acids. The time point denotes: proximal margin of the surgical specimen (macroscopically non-inflamed). Repertoires were generated with immunoSEQ multiplex PCR, while TCRdb's copy carries only in-frame clones and drops some. The profile shows roughly 5,200 clones, over 75% of them singletons. The rearrangement links TRBV9 to TRBJ1-6; 7 bases are shared with TRBD1. This sequence originates from an adult with Crohn's disease. What was sequenced was ileal tissue. Written as DNA, the CDR3 is TGTGCCAGCAGCCCCAGGGGGGGGGTCAATTCACCCCTCCACTTT. Translated, it gives CASSPRGGVNSPLHF.